This TCR beta chain comes out of a study of shared clonotypes between healthy human individuals. CDR3 length equals 14 residues. CDR1 is SGDLS and CDR2 is YYNGEE in the germline V gene. V was pared by 3 bases and J by 1 base, with 2 bases of the junction left unmatched. Naive CD8 populations comprised CD45RO-negative cells positively selected for CCR7, excluding terminally differentiated effector memory CD45RA+ cells. TCRdb keeps only in-frame clones here, not all; method: immunoSEQ multiplex PCR. The profile shows millions of clones, approximately 94% of them singletons. Study outcomes and limitations: Generally, estimated richness proved larger in naive subsets than it did in memory subsets.

Regarding this clone: Antigen specificity is unknown.

The chain is built from TRBV9 and TRBJ1-1, with TRBD1 matching 8 bases. Sequenced: naive CD8+ T cells sorted from blood. This receptor was identified in a man between 18 and 35 years old in good health. The CDR3 here is CASSAGGSNTEAFF. In nucleotides, the CDR3 is TGTGCCAGCAGCGCAGGGGGCTCGAACACTGAAGCTTTCTTT.